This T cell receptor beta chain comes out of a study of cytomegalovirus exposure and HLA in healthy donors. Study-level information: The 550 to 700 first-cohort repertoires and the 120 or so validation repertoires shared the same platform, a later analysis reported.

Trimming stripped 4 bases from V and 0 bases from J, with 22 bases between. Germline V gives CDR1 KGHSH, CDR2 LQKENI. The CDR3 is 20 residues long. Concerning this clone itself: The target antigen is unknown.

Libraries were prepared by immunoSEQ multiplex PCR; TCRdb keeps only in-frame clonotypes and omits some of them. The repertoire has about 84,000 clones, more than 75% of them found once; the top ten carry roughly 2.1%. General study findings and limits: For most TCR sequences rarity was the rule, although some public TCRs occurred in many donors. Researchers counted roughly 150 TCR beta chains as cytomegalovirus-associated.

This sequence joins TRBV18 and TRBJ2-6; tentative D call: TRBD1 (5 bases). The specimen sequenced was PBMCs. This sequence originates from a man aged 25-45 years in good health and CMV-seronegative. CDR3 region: CASSLSKGPSPFSGANVLTF. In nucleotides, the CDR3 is TGTGCCAGCTCACTCAGTAAGGGGCCATCCCCCTTCTCTGGGGCCAACGTCCTGACTTTC.